This TCR beta chain was recorded in a study of CXCR3-negative and CXCR3-positive naive CD8 T cells. In preparing the TRB cDNA libraries, 5' RACE with UMI labels was used. TCRdb reprocessed the 5' RACE reads, keeping one entry per CDR3 protein, no DNA. The listing contains about 50,000 distinct CDR3 sequences. The CDR3 has 13 residues. Germline loops: CDR1 SEHNR, CDR2 FQNEAQ (reference sequence). The genes are TRBV7-9 and TRBJ2-3; TCRdb picks TRBD1, but there is no DNA to check that call. Sample: naive CXCR3- CD8+ T cells from blood. This sample's subset: CD45RO-CCR7+CD27+CD95- naive CD8+ T cells lacking CXCR3 (TNR3-). The sequence came from a human donor in good health. Some clones in this sample may be carry-over from other donors' samples. The CDR3 reads CASSSRPGDTQYF.